These 2 T cell receptor beta chains came from one sample sequenced in a study of cytomegalovirus exposure and HLA in healthy donors. Profiled with immunoSEQ multiplex PCR; TCRdb holds only in-frame clones, not every one. The sample records 100,000 to 150,000 clones, about nine tenths being singletons. Sample: PBMCs. These receptors were collected from a man aged 25 to 40 in good health and CMV-seronegative.

V and J are TRBV30 and TRBJ2-7; TRBD2 agrees at 9 bases. Trimming removed 7 bases from V and 6 bases from J; junction bases left unmatched: 13. The CDR3 is 14 amino acids. Per the germline V gene, CDR1 is GTSNPN and CDR2 is SVGIG (reference sequence). The CDR3 loop is CALGGRAGGGEQYF. The CDR3 DNA follows: TGTGCCTTGGGTGGACGAGCGGGAGGCGGCGAGCAGTACTTC. The full variable domain, its missing parts supplied by reference TRBV30 and TRBJ2-7, is SQTIHQWPATLVQPVGSPLSLECTVEGTSNPNLYWYRQAAGRGLQLLFYSVGIGQISSEVPQNLSASRPQDRQFILSSKKLLLSDSGFYLCALGGRAGGGEQYFGPGTRLTVT.

The chain uses TRBV5-1 and TRBJ2-1, with 11 bases fitting TRBD1. CDR1 is SGHRS, CDR2 YFSETQ, per germline. This CDR3 has 15 residues. Trimming removed 2 bases from V and 6 bases from J; junction bases left unmatched: 4. CDR3 protein: CASSFDGTGGNEQFF. The CDR3 DNA reads as TGCGCCAGCAGCTTTGATGGGACAGGGGGCAATGAGCAGTTCTTC. The full variable domain, completed using reference TRBV5-1 and TRBJ2-1, is KAGVTQTPRYLIKTRGQQVTLSCSPISGHRSVSWYQQTPGQGLQFLFEYFSETQRNKGNFPGRFSGRQFSNSRSEMNVSTLELGDSALYLCASSFDGTGGNEQFFGPGTRLTVL.